Listed here are 27 T cell receptor beta chains from one sample, sequenced in a study of T cell repertoires in cytomegalovirus infection. TCRdb analysed the reads with MiXCR anew, one entry per CDR3 protein. Seen here are around 530,000 distinct CDR3 sequences, approximately 25% observed once, and the top ten hold around 14%. Sequencing used PBMCs. The receptors shown here come from a human donor in good health (CMV status not recorded). Some clones in this sample may be carry-over from other donors' samples.

This clonotype was seen at least ten times. The chain has TRBV7-8 and TRBJ2-3; the match to TRBD2 covers 7 bases. The CDR3 runs 15 residues. V dropped 4 bases and J dropped 2; count of bases not matched to a gene: 6. CDR1 is SGHVS and CDR2 is FQNEAQ in the germline V gene. The CDR3 region has the DNA TGTGCCAGCAGCTCATACCGGGACTACACAGATACGCAGTATTTT. It encodes CASSSYRDYTDTQYF.

The rearrangement joins TRBV12-3 or TRBV12-4 to TRBJ1-5; 11 bases match TRBD1. CDR3 length: 17 amino acids. J gave up 0 bases and V 4 bases, and 5 bases lay outside the gene matches. CDR3 bases: TGTGCCAGCAGTTCCGGGACAGGGGGGGATAGCAATCAGCCCCAGCATTTT. Its translation: CASSSGTGGDSNQPQHF.

V and J are TRBV20-1 and TRBJ2-3; D uncertain. The CDR3 covers 14 residues. Germline-derived CDR1 and CDR2 are DFQATT and SNEGSKA (reference sequence). Trimming pared 0 bases from V and 4 bases from J, leaving 11 bases between. CDR3 in DNA: TGCAGTGCTAGAGATCCCCTAGAGTCAGATACGCAGTATTTT. Its translation is CSARDPLESDTQYF.

The chain carries TRBV7-6 and TRBJ2-2; TRBD1 is a possible D gene (5 bases). V gave up 4 bases and J gave up 1 base, with 19 bases separating them. The CDR3 covers 18 residues. Germline CDR1 is SGHVS and CDR2 is FNYEAQ. The CDR3 protein is CASSSRHSRAGNTGELFF. CDR3 nucleotides: TGTGCCAGCAGCTCCCGTCACAGCAGGGCCGGGAACACCGGGGAGCTGTTTTTT.

The V and J genes are TRBV7-2 and TRBJ1-1, with a weak D call TRBD1 (6 bases). CDR3 size: 16 residues. Germline V gene sequence: CDR1 SGHTA, CDR2 FQGNSA. The V end lost 2 bases, the J end lost 1 base, and 14 bases lay between the germline ends. In DNA form, the CDR3 reads TGTGCCAGCAGCTTAAACAGGCTACAGGGGAACACTGAAGCTTTCTTT. The encoded protein is CASSLNRLQGNTEAFF.

The rearrangement uses TRBV2 and TRBJ2-1, with D perhaps matching TRBD1 (5 bases). The CDR3 covers 16 residues. V lost 2 bases and J lost 2, with 13 bases in between. CDR1 and CDR2 from the germline V gene are SNHLY and FYNNEI. The CDR3 loop reads CASSERSAGPYNEQFF. CDR3 sequence (DNA): TGTGCCAGCAGTGAACGGTCGGCAGGGCCCTACAATGAGCAGTTCTTC.

The chain is built from TRBV19 and TRBJ1-5; D call uncertain. The CDR3 has 15 amino acids. Trimming took 2 bases from V and 4 from J, leaving 12 bases between them. Per the germline V gene, CDR1 is LNHDA and CDR2 is SQIVND (reference sequence). As DNA, the CDR3 is TGTGCCAGTAGTATACGGGTGGCAGCGAATCAGCCCCAGCATTTT. This gives the protein CASSIRVAANQPQHF. Looking up the rest from reference TRBV19 and TRBJ1-5 gives the full variable domain: DGGITQSPKYLFRKEGQNVTLSCEQNLNHDAMYWYRQDPGQGLRLIYYSQIVNDFQKGDIAEGYSVSREKKESFPLTVTSAQKNPTAFYLCASSIRVAANQPQHFGDGTRLSIL.

This rearrangement joins TRBV20-1 to TRBJ2-1; 9 bases agree with TRBD1. The V gene end was trimmed by 5 bases and the J gene end by 0 bases; junction bases not matched to a gene: 5. The CDR3 sequence is 15 residues long. CDR1 is DFQATT and CDR2 is SNEGSKA in the germline V gene (reference sequence). In DNA, the CDR3 is TGCAGTGCTCCGGACAGGGGACACTCCTACAATGAGCAGTTCTTC. Translated: CSAPDRGHSYNEQFF.

This clonotype was observed a handful of times. This chain uses TRBV29-1 with TRBJ1-3, with D possibly TRBD1 on 5 matching bases. This CDR3 region has 15 residues. Germline V gene sequence: CDR1 SQVTM, CDR2 ANQGSEA. V was trimmed by 3 bases and J by 0 bases, leaving 12 bases between them. CDR3 protein: CSVEYQGDSGNTIYF. The CDR3 DNA sequence: TGCAGCGTTGAGTACCAGGGAGACTCTGGAAACACCATATATTTT.

The sample holds a few counts of this clonotype. The chain is built from TRBV7-2 and TRBJ1-2; D is ambiguous. V was shortened by 6 bases and J by 1 base, with 9 bases between the two germline ends. Germline CDR1 and CDR2: SGHTA and FQGNSA. The CDR3 contains 13 residues. In nucleotides, the CDR3 is TGTGCCAGCAGGCGAGCCATTAACTATGGCTACACCTTC. Translation: CASRRAINYGYTF.

The genes are TRBV11-2 and TRBJ2-1; D is possibly TRBD1 (5 bases). V was cut by 1 base and J by 0 bases, with 22 bases left in between. The CDR3 totals 20 residues. Germline values: CDR1 SGHAT, CDR2 FQNNGV. The CDR3, as DNA: TGTGCCAGCAGCTTAGGTAGGGGCAGGGTAGGTGTTAACTCCTACAATGAGCAGTTCTTC. Translating gives CASSLGRGRVGVNSYNEQFF. Full variable domain (outside the CDR3, taken from reference TRBV11-2 and TRBJ2-1): EAGVAQSPRYKIIEKRQSVAFWCNPISGHATLYWYQQILGQGPKLLIQFQNNGVVDDSQLPKDRFSAERLKGVDSTLKIQPAKLEDSAVYLCASSLGRGRVGVNSYNEQFFGPGTRLTVL.

This clonotype was seen ten or more times. This chain links TRBV12-3 or TRBV12-4 with TRBJ1-3, with a weak D call TRBD1 (5 bases). The CDR3 contains 13 residues. The ends were cut back, 5 bases at V and 9 bases at J, with 14 bases in the middle. CDR3 DNA: TGTGCCAGCAGTGTCCTGTGGGGGGGCACCATATATTTT. This encodes CASSVLWGGTIYF.

The gene calls are TRBV10-3 and TRBJ2-3, with D possibly TRBD1 on 5 matching bases. CDR3 length: 15 residues. V shed 10 bases and J shed 1 base, with 18 bases lying between them. The V gene's germline CDR1 is ENHRY and CDR2 SYGVKD. CDR3 loop: CATGAPGIGTDTQYF. DNA of the CDR3: TGTGCCACAGGAGCCCCAGGGATTGGCACAGATACGCAGTATTTT.

This rearrangement joins TRBV5-1 to TRBJ2-7, with 7 bases matching TRBD1. The CDR3 covers 14 residues. Looked up from germline, CDR1 is SGHRS and CDR2 is YFSETQ. V shed 5 bases and J 5 bases; nucleotides not matched to a gene: 10. The CDR3 spells CASRGDRAGNEQYF. CDR3 bases: TGCGCCAGCAGGGGTGACAGGGCTGGCAACGAGCAGTACTTC.

V and J are TRBV12-3 or TRBV12-4 and TRBJ1-6; no clear D. The CDR3 loop spans 14 amino acids. With 3 bases removed from V and 13 bases from J, the gap between germline ends came to 16 bases. This CDR3 reads CASSFERVGPPLHF. The CDR3 nucleotides are TGTGCCAGCAGTTTCGAACGGGTGGGCCCCCCCCTCCACTTT.

This clonotype occurred many times. The chain uses TRBV7-2 and TRBJ2-1; the match to TRBD2 covers 12 bases. After removal of 5 bases from V and 9 bases from J, the junction contained 17 bases not matched to a gene. The CDR3 covers 18 residues. Germline values: CDR1 SGHTA, CDR2 FQGNSA. CDR3 protein: CASSDPSGLAGSWGEQFF. CDR3 DNA: TGTGCCAGCAGCGACCCGAGCGGACTAGCGGGATCTTGGGGTGAGCAGTTCTTC.

This clonotype showed up just a few times. V usage is TRBV9 and J usage is TRBJ2-3; the D is unclear. The ends were cut back, 0 bases at V and 10 bases at J, with 9 bases in the middle. Per germline, CDR1 SGDLS and CDR2 YYNGEE. The CDR3 spans 12 residues. CDR3 sequence reads: CASSVGSGAQYF. CDR3 coding DNA: TGTGCCAGCAGCGTAGGCTCTGGAGCGCAGTATTTT.

V and J are TRBV12-3 or TRBV12-4 and TRBJ2-6, with TRBD2 matching over 7 bases. The CDR3 contains 18 residues. V shed 3 bases, J shed 0 bases, and the junction held 8 bases outside the gene matches. The CDR3 region is CASSLWEGRISGANVLTF. The CDR3 DNA reads TGTGCCAGCAGTTTGTGGGAGGGAAGGATCTCTGGGGCCAACGTCCTGACTTTC.

In its sample, this clonotype was seen many times. The gene calls are TRBV4-2 and TRBJ2-7; 10 bases agree with TRBD2. Germline CDR1 is LGHNA and CDR2 is YNFKEQ. V gave up 1 base and J gave up 0 bases; unmatched junction bases: 0. The CDR3 contains 15 residues. CDR3 sequence: CASSQGLAGSYEQYF. CDR3 nucleotide sequence: TGTGCCAGCAGCCAAGGACTAGCGGGCTCCTACGAGCAGTACTTC.

The chain is built from TRBV12-5 and TRBJ1-3; D not resolved. There are 12 residues in the CDR3. The germline gives CDR1 LGHNT, CDR2 FRNRAP. Trimming cost V 4 bases and J 8 bases, with 9 bases left between them. CDR3 in DNA: TGTGCTAGTGGTTATGGGGTGGACACCATATATTTT. It encodes CASGYGVDTIYF.

The chain carries TRBV7-2 and TRBJ1-2; weak D call: TRBD1 (6 bases). V shed 2 bases and J shed 3 bases, with 13 bases lying between them. The CDR3 runs to 15 residues. CDR1 and CDR2 (germline): SGHTA, FQGNSA. This CDR3 is CASSLPGALDYGYTF. The CDR3 DNA follows: TGTGCCAGCAGCTTACCGGGGGCGTTAGACTATGGCTACACCTTC.

This clonotype was seen repeatedly, ten times or more. V is TRBV12-5 and J is TRBJ2-2; no firm D call. The V end lost 3 bases, the J end lost 1 base, and 6 bases lay between the germline ends. The CDR3 extends over 14 amino acids. Germline V gene sequence: CDR1 LGHNT, CDR2 FRNRAP. CDR3 loop: CASGLAWNTGELFF. CDR3 bases: TGTGCTAGTGGTTTAGCCTGGAACACCGGGGAGCTGTTTTTT.

This clonotype came up many times. The J gene is TRBJ1-1, the V gene TRBV7-8; D is perhaps TRBD1 (5 bases). Germline V CDR1 and CDR2: SGHVS, FQNEAQ. V was cut by 6 bases and J by 1 base, with 12 bases left in between. The CDR3 runs 14 residues. In nucleotides, the CDR3 is TGTGCCAGCAGGTTCTCCGGGGGGAACACTGAAGCTTTCTTT. Translation gives CASRFSGGNTEAFF.

This chain joins TRBV15 and TRBJ1-2; no definite D call. The germline gives CDR1 LNHNV, CDR2 YYDKDF (reference sequence). The CDR3 runs to 15 residues. The V end was cut by 0 bases, the J end by 0 bases, with 8 bases between. The CDR3 nucleotides are TGTGCCACCAGCAGAGATAGACAACCTAACTATGGCTACACCTTC. It yields the protein CATSRDRQPNYGYTF.

The V and J genes are TRBV19 and TRBJ2-2; D unresolved. V was cut by 3 bases and J by 6 bases, with 17 bases left in between. Germline V CDR1 and CDR2: LNHDA, SQIVND (reference sequence). The CDR3 spans 16 residues. The CDR3 loop reads CASSIQAGNIAGELFF. CDR3 DNA sequence: TGTGCCAGTAGTATTCAGGCAGGCAACATCGCCGGGGAGCTGTTTTTT.

J is TRBJ2-6 and V is TRBV6-2 or TRBV6-3, with 8 bases lining up with TRBD2. There are 18 residues in the CDR3. V was pared by 4 bases and J by 1 base, with 9 bases of the junction left unmatched. Germline values: CDR1 MNHEY, CDR2 SVGEGT. The CDR3 nucleotides read TGTGCCAGCAGTTGGACCCTAGCGGGCGTTTCTGGGGCCAACGTCCTGACTTTC. Its translation: CASSWTLAGVSGANVLTF.

The chain uses TRBV5-1 and TRBJ2-5; no reliable D call. V dropped 0 bases and J dropped 5 bases, with 11 bases sitting between them. The germline V gene has CDR1 SGHRS and CDR2 YFSETQ. This CDR3 comprises 14 residues. The CDR3: CASSLGWVGETQYF. The CDR3 DNA reads as TGCGCCAGCAGCTTGGGCTGGGTCGGGGAGACCCAGTACTTC. Full variable domain (outside the CDR3, taken from reference TRBV5-1 and TRBJ2-5): KAGVTQTPRYLIKTRGQQVTLSCSPISGHRSVSWYQQTPGQGLQFLFEYFSETQRNKGNFPGRFSGRQFSNSRSEMNVSTLELGDSALYLCASSLGWVGETQYFGPGTRLLVL.